One sample yielded the 15 T cell receptor beta chains listed below, sequenced in a study of cytotoxic CD8 clonotypes in ibrutinib-treated CLL. Measured with immunoSEQ multiplex PCR; TCRdb has only the in-frame clones, and not every one. The repertoire holds around 130,000 clones, with roughly 84% as singletons. Here the sequenced sample was PBMCs, taken after 24 months of ibrutinib treatment. These receptors came from a human donor with chronic lymphocytic leukemia.

The chain combines TRBV4-3 with TRBJ2-7, with 8 nucleotides matching TRBD1. Germline CDR1 and CDR2: LGHNA and YSLEER. V lost 1 base, J lost 0 bases, and 2 bases stayed unmatched. This CDR3 has 15 residues. CDR3 protein: CASSQGTGYSYEQYF. The CDR3 DNA follows: TGCGCCAGCAGCCAAGGGACAGGGTACTCCTACGAGCAGTACTTC.

This clone came up a few times. The CDR3 sequence: CASSLARLAGGPYNEQFF. The CDR3, as DNA: TGTGCCAGCAGCTTAGCCAGACTAGCGGGGGGGCCCTACAATGAGCAGTTCTTC. The chain has TRBV7-2 and TRBJ2-1; 14 nucleotides align to TRBD2. Trimming took 0 bases from V and 2 from J; bases not matched to a gene: 3. This CDR3 has 18 amino acids. CDR1 and CDR2 (germline): SGHTA, FQGNSA.

The V call is TRBV27, the J call TRBJ2-1; D is uncertain. Germline CDR1 reads MNHEY; CDR2 reads SMNVEV (reference sequence). V lost 0 bases to trimming and J lost 6 bases, with 12 bases between them. CDR3 length: 15 amino acids. CDR3 in amino acids: CASSLSVSQSNEQFF. CDR3 DNA sequence: TGTGCCAGCAGTTTATCGGTTAGCCAGAGCAATGAGCAGTTCTTC.

Only one count was recorded for this clone. The chain joins TRBV5-6 to TRBJ2-3, with a tentative D call TRBD1 (6 bases). Trimming left V 7 bases short and J 4 bases short, with 19 bases between. Germline loops: CDR1 SGHDT, CDR2 YYEEEE. CDR3 size: 15 residues. CDR3 loop: CASARTEDIPDTQYF. CDR3 in DNA: TGTGCCAGCGCAAGGACAGAGGATATCCCAGATACGCAGTATTTT.

This CDR3 is CASSLPGQGATNEKLFF. The CDR3 DNA sequence: TGTGCCAGCAGTTTACCTGGACAGGGGGCAACTAATGAAAAACTGTTTTTT. The chain links TRBV28 to TRBJ1-4, with 10 positions matching TRBD1. With 2 bases clipped from V and 0 bases from J, the junction kept 3 bases outside the gene matches. Germline CDR1 is MDHEN and CDR2 is SYDVKM. The CDR3 totals 17 residues.

V and J are TRBV6-5 and TRBJ2-5; 7 bases fit TRBD2. J gave up 9 bases and V 0 bases, and 13 bases lay outside the gene matches. Germline CDR1 and CDR2: MNHEY and SVGAGI. The CDR3 runs to 16 residues. CDR3 coding DNA: TGTGCCAGCAGTTACTCGATGTATGGGGGGGATAGGGCCCAGTACTTC. Translation gives CASSYSMYGGDRAQYF.

The V and J genes are TRBV5-1 and TRBJ2-7; either TRBD1 or TRBD2 may fit D (5 bases each). This CDR3 region has 15 residues. Germline loops: CDR1 SGHRS, CDR2 YFSETQ. V lost 4 bases and J lost 2, with 16 bases in between. The CDR3 sequence is CASSPGDVRAYEQYF. The CDR3 bases are TGCGCCAGCAGCCCTGGGGACGTTCGGGCCTACGAGCAGTACTTC.

The CDR3: CATTFGNSNQPQHF. The CDR3, as DNA: TGTGCCACCACCTTCGGTAATAGCAATCAGCCCCAGCATTTT. The J gene is TRBJ1-5, the V gene TRBV28, with unresolved D. Trimming shortened V by 10 bases and J by 0 bases, and 13 bases separated the two germline ends. The CDR3 runs to 14 residues. Per the germline V gene, CDR1 is MDHEN and CDR2 is SYDVKM.

This clone was seen once. This chain uses TRBV27 with TRBJ2-1, with D hard to call. The CDR3 is 14 amino acids. The V and J ends lost 0 bases and 2 bases respectively, with 5 bases between them. CDR1 and CDR2 from the germline V gene are MNHEY and SMNVEV (reference sequence). The chain's CDR3 is CASSLSATYNEQFF. In nucleotides, the CDR3 is TGTGCCAGCAGTTTATCGGCTACCTACAATGAGCAGTTCTTC.

This clone occurred a few times. This chain connects TRBV11-2 to TRBJ1-1; D gene unclear. CDR3 length: 12 amino acids. V shed 1 base and J shed 9 bases, with 9 bases lying between them. Per the germline V gene, CDR1 is SGHAT and CDR2 is FQNNGV. CDR3 residues: CASSLAVGKAFF. The CDR3 DNA follows: TGTGCCAGCAGCTTAGCTGTGGGAAAAGCTTTCTTT.

The sample holds one count of this clone. V is TRBV6-1 and J is TRBJ1-2; D is perhaps TRBD1 (5 bases). The V gene's germline CDR1 is MNHNS and CDR2 SASEGT. The CDR3 is 14 residues long. Trimming took off 2 bases at V and 8 bases at J, with 15 bases between the two ends. The CDR3 reads CASSEKGWDRGYTF. DNA for the CDR3: TGTGCCAGCAGTGAAAAGGGGTGGGATCGGGGCTACACCTTC.

This chain joins TRBV5-6 and TRBJ2-3; D unclear. The CDR3 covers 15 residues. Trimming took 1 base from V and 3 from J, leaving 12 bases between them. CDR1 is SGHDT and CDR2 is YYEEEE in the germline V gene. The CDR3 sequence: CASSLRPGGTDTQYF. As DNA, the CDR3 is TGTGCCAGCAGCTTGCGCCCGGGCGGAACAGATACGCAGTATTTT.

The genes are TRBV5-6 and TRBJ1-1; D gene unclear. With 4 bases removed from V and 2 bases from J, the gap between germline ends came to 9 bases. The germline CDR1 and CDR2 sequences are SGHDT and YYEEEE. The length of the CDR3 is 13 residues. The CDR3 region is CASSRPDNTEAFF. The CDR3 DNA is TGTGCCAGCAGCCGCCCGGACAACACTGAAGCTTTCTTT.

As DNA, the CDR3 is TGTGCCAGCTCACTTGTCAGGGACAGGTTCTATAATTCACCCCTCCACTTT. Translating it yields CASSLVRDRFYNSPLHF. The V gene is TRBV18, the J gene TRBJ1-6, with 8 bases that match TRBD1. The CDR3 totals 17 residues. J was trimmed by 3 bases and V by 4 bases; bases with no gene match: 8. CDR1 KGHSH and CDR2 LQKENI come from the germline V gene.

This clone came up a few times. V and J are TRBV6-6 and TRBJ1-3; D gene unclear. The CDR3 contains 13 residues. Trimming shortened V by 2 bases and J by 6 bases, and 8 bases separated the two germline ends. Germline lookup yields CDR1 MNHNY and CDR2 SVGAGI (reference sequence). The CDR3 here is CASSYGPKNTIYF. DNA for the CDR3: TGTGCCAGCAGTTACGGACCCAAAAACACCATATATTTT.